This T cell receptor beta chain was sequenced in a study of cytomegalovirus exposure and HLA in healthy donors (dated by TCRdb to about 2017). Study-wide context: In an earlier analysis of some 550 of the donors, 276 Gb of sequence data and approximately 120 million unique TCR beta sequences from about 190 million T cells were reported. The study profiled the T cell repertoires of 550 to 700 subjects by immunosequencing and related them to cytomegalovirus serostatus. Genome-wide SNP genotypes for about 60% of the roughly 670 donors were used in a later genetic analysis, which treated that subset as a discovery cohort. Alongside the repertoire data, information on donor age, sex, ethnicity and CMV serostatus was compiled. On average, approximately 250,000 unique TCR beta nucleotide sequences were sequenced per donor among some 430 genotyped donors of the cohort, with roughly 20% of those sequences being non-productive. The study aimed to test whether signatures of past pathogen exposure could be identified by cataloging public T cell receptors. Besides the first cohort of approximately 670 subjects, a separate validation cohort made up of over a hundred different subjects was used. Every discovery cohort repertoire had been produced on one sequencing platform. An early release covering roughly 600 HLA-typed donors comprised about 300 gigabases of sequencing data and roughly 86 million unique TCR sequences. Typing coverage differed by locus: A, B, C, DRB1 and DQB1 were typed in about 620-630 donors, DQA1 in roughly 500, DPA1 in 600 to 610, and DPB1 in just under 490. An earlier analysis of around 640 of the donors used high-throughput TCR beta sequencing to judge whether each TCR beta V gene segment behaved as functional or pseudogenic. Rather than drawing on any new phenotypic data, the later analysis identified candidate immune exposures from TCR beta sequences and the way those sequences occurred across donors. To predict cytomegalovirus infection status, the study brought together high-throughput TCR immunosequencing, statistical association of individual TCRs with disease status, and machine learning. A later analysis re-examined previously published TCR beta repertoires from about 700 donors and added high-resolution HLA genotyping to investigate patterns of TCR occurrence. Class I and class II HLA loci were covered by the typing at four-digit resolution. About 5 DR-DQ haplotypes were handled as single units for association and clustering, since linkage in the cohort was strong. Of the 300 to 450 genotyped donors, over 80% were placed in the genetic ancestry cluster associated with self-reported Caucasian donors.

On the study overall, not on this receptor specifically: A further reported finding was that TCR beta sequences accurately predicted the HLA-A and HLA-B alleles for most subjects in the first cohort. A later analysis found that most CMV-associated TCR beta chains appeared HLA-restricted, with HLA associations seemingly driven largely by CMV exposure. While some public TCRs were present in many individuals, most TCR sequences turned up only very rarely across donors. Three of the identified cytomegalovirus-associated TCR beta chains were confirmed in vitro to be specific for cytomegalovirus antigens. Because HLA typing was unavailable for some donors at each locus, only the typed subset was used in association tests. When HLA alleles, especially DR and DQ, strongly co-occurred, attributing TCR associations to individual alleles was difficult. In a later analysis, HLA-associated TCR beta chains were found to be more clonally expanded and to have lower generation probabilities than equally common non-associated chains. Cytomegalovirus status was reported to be diagnosed by the classifier with high specificity and sensitivity in both the original and validation cohorts. The cohort was sequenced for TCR beta chains only, and without alpha or paired-chain data the features that could be detected were limited. Linkage disequilibrium might explain the correlated functional status among segregating V segments, but an unknown experimental factor could not be ruled out. V-gene and J-gene trimming of TCR beta chains was associated with a missense DCLRE1C variant in a later genetic analysis, and the association was replicated in an independent cohort. According to a later analysis, parvovirus B19, influenza, CMV and Epstein-Barr virus appeared linked to several top co-occurrence clusters. In a later analysis, TCR association rates were found to vary across HLA loci, with the most associated TCRs seen for DRB1 alleles and the fewest for HLA-C alleles. The 87-base-pair reads could not distinguish some IMGT-functional V segments, including TRBV6-2 and TRBV6-3, so those segments were excluded. A total of fewer than 200 TCR beta chains were listed by the study as associated with cytomegalovirus. Presence/absence analyses assumed roughly uniform sequencing depth across donors, an assumption that may not hold. Specific HLA alleles were associated with around 18,000 TCR beta sequences at a false discovery rate of 0.05 in a later analysis. The authors suggested that the approach could potentially be extended to other disease states and immunological phenotypes. The earlier analysis of 450 to 700 of the donors excluded 15 to 20 rarely observed V segments, including chromosome 9 orphons, because counts were too low. Compared with the roughly 700-donor mean, donors in an Asian-associated ancestry cluster had fewer N-insertions in productive TCRs, according to a later genetic analysis. In an earlier analysis of around 500 of the donors, most TCR beta V segments appeared in productive rearrangements about 87% or about 30% of the time, broadly matching IMGT annotations. A cluster of highly shared sequence variants was judged likely to be a technical artifact of the sequencing pipeline. CMV serostatus was the only immune exposure information available for the cohort.

From the germline V gene, CDR1 is SGHAT and CDR2 is FQNNGV. Spanning cysteine to valine, the CDR3 consists of 11 amino acids. The read is trimmed to its CDR3 DNA, 33 bases read in frame from base 1. This clone was seen more than once but under ten times. There is no known antigen for this receptor. The input lacks base qualities; no much larger clone sits a single base away. Library construction relied on the immunoSEQ multiplex PCR assay. For the multiplex PCR, a mixture combining 60 forward primers for TCR Vbeta segments and 13 reverse primers for TCR Jbeta segments was used. The CDR3 region of rearranged TCR beta genes was amplified from genomic DNA with a multiplex PCR assay. The Illumina HiSeq System was used to sequence the amplified TCR beta libraries as 87-base-pair reads. On the authors' methods: A later analysis tallied 80 million to 95 million unique TCR beta chains across the 600 to 700 repertoires, and 10 million to 11 million of those chains were shared by two or more donors. Raw reads were error-corrected and collapsed into unique sequences with a nearest-neighbor algorithm that merged closely related sequences to remove PCR and sequencing errors. To assign V, D and J gene segments, CDR3 sequences were aligned to IMGT reference sequences. For a sequence to be retained, a match of at least six nucleotides to both a V gene segment and a J gene segment was required. A rearrangement counted as productive if the CDR3 had no stop codons and remained in frame with V and J, and every other rearrangement counted as non-productive. CDR3 was defined according to IMGT convention as the region running from the second conserved V-encoded cysteine to the conserved J-encoded phenylalanine. In an earlier analysis of more than 550 of the donors, sequences lacking an unambiguous match to a single V gene segment were excluded. An earlier analysis of over 450 of the donors classified V segments as functional when productive rearrangements were above 56.7% and as segregating when the standard deviation between donors was above 5%. A statistical classification framework was built to diagnose cytomegalovirus status from the catalog of TCR beta chain sequences. In a later analysis, TCR nucleotide sequences were compared against IMGT/GENE-DB human TR gene sequences so that V and J genes could be assigned. In a later analysis, CDR3 sequences and most-parsimonious VDJ recombination scenarios were assigned using the TCRdist pipeline. A later analysis defined each TCR beta chain by its CDR3 amino acid sequence plus V-gene family, and excluded reads lacking a unique V-gene family. To address suspected cross-contamination and a sequencing artifact, a later analysis removed roughly 580 highly shared, low-generation-probability nucleotide sequences. For each public chain, a later analysis derived a clonal expansion index from normalized ranks of inferred template counts within each repertoire. Generation probabilities in a later analysis came from a VDJ recombination model fitted to out-of-frame rearrangements, and those results were checked against IGoR. In a later analysis, TCR-TCR, TCR-HLA and TCR-CMV co-occurrence was scored with hypergeometric tests, and a repertoire-size bias correction was applied to TCR pairs. To estimate false discovery rates, a later analysis permuted the HLA or CMV assignments 20 times. In a later analysis, co-occurring TCRs were grouped using DBSCAN, with TCRdist sequence similarity added in when clustering inside HLA-allele-positive subsets. Repertoires with fewer than 30,000 or more than 120,000 public chains, plus five repertoires with anomalous nucleotide sharing, were excluded from co-occurrence clustering. TCRdb limited this immuneACCESS table to in-frame rearrangements with V and J called. A share of clones is missing; checked studies link under half to unresolved V genes, and the rest is unexplained. The V and J calls and clone size are taken from that table; D and trimming were inferred from the DNA. The sample records about 200,000 clones, approximately 82% of which are singletons. The ten largest clones add up to 1.5% to 2% of the sample.

The cohort was made up of 666 healthy bone marrow donors. All cohort members were sampled while nominally healthy, although unrecorded immune exposures were likely present. The donor tested CMV seronegative, placing the donor among the 350 or so seronegative members of the cohort. Every donor gave a peripheral blood sample, and the peripheral blood mononuclear cells from that sample were used for TCR beta sequencing. Genomic DNA extraction from the blood cell samples was performed with the Qiagen DNeasy Blood Extraction Kit. In this chain, TRBV11-2 is recombined with TRBJ2-7; TRBD2 is possibly the D segment (5 matching bases). The receptor was isolated from a woman aged 18-35 years in good health and CMV-seronegative. Sequencing was carried out using PBMCs. The CDR3 region reads CASRNGGHLNV. The DNA reads TGTGCCAGCAGAAACGGCGGGCACCTAAACGTC.